This T cell receptor beta chain is drawn from a study of regulatory T cells in long-lasting Graves disease. In building TCR beta libraries, iRepertoire HTBI primers were used together with Arm-PCR of CDR3 regions. Authors' analysis steps: Across all samples, about 59 TRBV segments and 15 or so TRBJ segments were identified. TCRdb reprocessed the multiplex PCR reads with MiXCR, giving one entry per CDR3 protein. These V and J calls are TCRdb output, not the study's own analysis. The profile shows over 350,000 distinct CDR3 sequences, 15% of them singletons. General observations from the study: Newly diagnosed Graves' patients exceeded persistent ones in TCR diversity. Newly diagnosed disease favored TRBV20-1 and TRBJ2-1 over persistent disease.

The time point was: newly diagnosed GD, antithyroid drugs for less than 3 months. After RNA was extracted from PBMCs, the TCR library was made from it. This clonotype has only a few counts. Its antigen is unidentified. The CDR3 is 15 amino acids. Germline CDR1 reads MNHNS; CDR2 reads SASEGT. These data are also associated with another study on T cells in Graves' hyperthyroidism and ophthalmopathy. That report notes: Exclusion of a patient resulted from uncontrolled infection, other autoimmune disease, pregnancy or lactation.

The V and J genes are TRBV6-1 and TRBJ2-5; 9 bases are a match to TRBD2. Matching the DNA end better, TRBJ2-1 makes the J call doubtful. The input for sequencing was peripheral blood mononuclear cells (PBMCs), taken at new diagnosis, from a patient treated with antithyroid drugs. The TCR sequence derives from a middle-aged woman with Graves disease. CDR3 in DNA: TGTGCCAGTTCGACTAGCGGAAGAATCAACAATGAGCAGTTCTTC. Translation: CASSTSGRINNEQFF.